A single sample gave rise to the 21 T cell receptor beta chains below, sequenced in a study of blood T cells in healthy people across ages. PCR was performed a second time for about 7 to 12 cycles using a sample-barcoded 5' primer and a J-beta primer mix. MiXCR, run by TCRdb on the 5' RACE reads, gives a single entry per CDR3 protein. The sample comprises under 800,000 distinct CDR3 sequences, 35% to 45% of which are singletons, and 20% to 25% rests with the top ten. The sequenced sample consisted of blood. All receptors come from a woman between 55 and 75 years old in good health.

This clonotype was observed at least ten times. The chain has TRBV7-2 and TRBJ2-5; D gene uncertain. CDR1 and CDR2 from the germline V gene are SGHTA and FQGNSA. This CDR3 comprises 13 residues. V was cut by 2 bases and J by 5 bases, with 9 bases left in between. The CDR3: CASSLQTTETQYF. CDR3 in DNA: TGTGCCAGCAGCTTACAGACAACCGAGACCCAGTACTTC.

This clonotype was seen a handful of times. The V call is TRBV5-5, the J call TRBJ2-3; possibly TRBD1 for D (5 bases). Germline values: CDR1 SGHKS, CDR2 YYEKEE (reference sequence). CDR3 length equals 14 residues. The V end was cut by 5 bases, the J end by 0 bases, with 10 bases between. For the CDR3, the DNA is TGTGCCAGCAGTAACAGGCATAGCACAGATACGCAGTATTTT. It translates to CASSNRHSTDTQYF.

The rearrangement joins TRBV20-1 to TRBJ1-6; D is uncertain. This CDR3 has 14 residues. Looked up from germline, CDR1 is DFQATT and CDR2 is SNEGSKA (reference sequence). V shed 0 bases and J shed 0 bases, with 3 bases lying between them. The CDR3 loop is CSARDSSYNSPLHF. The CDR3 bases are TGCAGTGCTAGAGATAGCTCCTATAATTCACCCCTCCACTTT.

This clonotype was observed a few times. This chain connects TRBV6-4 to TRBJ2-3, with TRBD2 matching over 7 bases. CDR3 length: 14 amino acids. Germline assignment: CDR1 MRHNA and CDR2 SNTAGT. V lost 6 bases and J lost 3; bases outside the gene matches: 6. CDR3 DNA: TGTGCCAGCAGAACAAGGGAGGGAACAGATACGCAGTATTTT. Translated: CASRTREGTDTQYF.

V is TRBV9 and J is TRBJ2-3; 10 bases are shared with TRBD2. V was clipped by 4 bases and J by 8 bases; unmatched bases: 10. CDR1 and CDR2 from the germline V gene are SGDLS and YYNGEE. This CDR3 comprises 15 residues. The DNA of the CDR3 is TGTGCCAGCAGCCTAAAAGCGGGGGGGCCGGGTACGCAGTATTTT. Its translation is CASSLKAGGPGTQYF.

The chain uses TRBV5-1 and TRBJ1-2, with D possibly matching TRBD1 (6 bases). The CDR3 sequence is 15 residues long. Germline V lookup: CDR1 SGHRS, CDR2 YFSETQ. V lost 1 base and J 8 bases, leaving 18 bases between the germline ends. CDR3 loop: CASSLLTGVKGGYTF. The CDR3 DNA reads TGCGCCAGCAGCTTGCTGACAGGTGTTAAGGGCGGCTACACCTTC.

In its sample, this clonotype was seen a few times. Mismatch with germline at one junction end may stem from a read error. The CDR3 DNA sequence: TGCAGTGCACCTACTGGGGCCAACGTCCCGACTTTC. Protein product: CSAPTGANVPTF. This chain joins TRBV20-1 and TRBJ2-6; D may be TRBD1 (5 bases). The CDR3 spans 12 residues. Germline V gene lookup returns CDR1 DFQATT and CDR2 SNEGSKA (reference sequence).

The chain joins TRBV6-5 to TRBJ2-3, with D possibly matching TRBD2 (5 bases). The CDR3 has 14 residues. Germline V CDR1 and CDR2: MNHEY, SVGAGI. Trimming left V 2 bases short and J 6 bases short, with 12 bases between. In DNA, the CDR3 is TGTGCCAGCAGTTACCCGGACCGCGGGGATACGCAGTATTTT. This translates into CASSYPDRGDTQYF.

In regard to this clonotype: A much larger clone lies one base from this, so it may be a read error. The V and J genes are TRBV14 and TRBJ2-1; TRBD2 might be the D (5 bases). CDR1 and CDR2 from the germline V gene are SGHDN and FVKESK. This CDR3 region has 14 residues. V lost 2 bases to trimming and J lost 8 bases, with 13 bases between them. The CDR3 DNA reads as TGTGCCAGCAGCCAACGACGGGCGCGGGATGAGCAGTTCTTC. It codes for CASSQRRARDEQFF.

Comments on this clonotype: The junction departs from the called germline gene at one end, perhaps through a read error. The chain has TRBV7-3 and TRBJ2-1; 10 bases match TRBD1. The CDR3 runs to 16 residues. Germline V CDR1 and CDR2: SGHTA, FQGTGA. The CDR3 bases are TGTGCCAGCAGCTTAAACGGACAGGGGGTTTACAATGAGCTGTTCTTC. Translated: CASSLNGQGVYNELFF.

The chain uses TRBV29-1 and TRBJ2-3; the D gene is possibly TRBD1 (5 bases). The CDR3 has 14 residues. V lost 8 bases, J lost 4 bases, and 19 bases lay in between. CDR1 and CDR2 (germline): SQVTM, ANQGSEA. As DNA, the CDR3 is TGCAGCATTGTCAGGGTCGCGTTTGCAGATACGCAGTATTTT. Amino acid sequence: CSIVRVAFADTQYF.

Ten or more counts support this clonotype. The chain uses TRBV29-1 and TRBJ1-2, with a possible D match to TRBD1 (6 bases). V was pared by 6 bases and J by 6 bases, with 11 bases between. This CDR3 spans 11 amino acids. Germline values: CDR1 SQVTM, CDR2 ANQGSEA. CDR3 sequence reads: CSVGARDGYTF. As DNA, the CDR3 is TGCAGCGTGGGGGCTAGGGATGGCTACACCTTC.

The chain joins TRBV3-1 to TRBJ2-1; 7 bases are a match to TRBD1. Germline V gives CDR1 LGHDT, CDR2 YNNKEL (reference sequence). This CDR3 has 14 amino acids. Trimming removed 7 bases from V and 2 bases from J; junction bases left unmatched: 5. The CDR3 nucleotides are TGTGCCAGCAACAAGGGACAGACCTACAATGAGCAGTTCTTC. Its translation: CASNKGQTYNEQFF.

The CDR3 sequence is CSATGTSRQYEQYF. Written as DNA, the CDR3 is TGCAGTGCCACAGGGACTAGCAGGCAGTACGAGCAGTACTTC. The chain links TRBV20-1 to TRBJ2-5; TRBD2 agrees at 9 bases. The J call may be mistaken, given a closer DNA end match to TRBJ2-7. The CDR3 consists of 14 residues. In germline, CDR1 is DFQATT, CDR2 SNEGSKA (reference sequence).

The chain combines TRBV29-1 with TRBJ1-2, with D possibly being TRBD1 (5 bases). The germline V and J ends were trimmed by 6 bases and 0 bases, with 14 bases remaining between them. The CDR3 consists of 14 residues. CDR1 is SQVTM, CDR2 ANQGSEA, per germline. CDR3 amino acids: CSVDNRRSNYGYTF. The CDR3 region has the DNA TGCAGCGTAGACAACAGGAGATCTAACTATGGCTACACCTTC.

The CDR3 loop is CASSQVVDLTDTQYF. In nucleotides, the CDR3 is TGTGCCAGCAGCCAAGTCGTAGATCTCACAGATACGCAGTATTTT. V and J are TRBV14 and TRBJ2-3; D is undetermined. The germline CDR1 and CDR2 sequences are SGHDN and FVKESK. The CDR3 totals 15 residues. The germline V and J ends were trimmed by 1 base and 2 bases, with 10 bases remaining between them.

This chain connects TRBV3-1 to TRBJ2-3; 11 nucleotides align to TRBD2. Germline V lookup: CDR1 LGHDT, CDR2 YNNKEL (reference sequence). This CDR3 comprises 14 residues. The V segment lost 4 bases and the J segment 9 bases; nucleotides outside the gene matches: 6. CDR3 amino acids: CASSPTGLAETQYF. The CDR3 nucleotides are TGTGCCAGCAGCCCTACGGGACTAGCGGAGACGCAGTATTTT.

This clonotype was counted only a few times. In nucleotides, the CDR3 is TGTGCCAGCAGCGGACAGGGTGGGAATTCACCCCTCCACTTT. This gives the protein CASSGQGGNSPLHF. V gene TRBV7-3 combines with J gene TRBJ1-6, with 8 bases aligning to TRBD1. The V gene end was trimmed by 5 bases and the J gene end by 7 bases; junction bases not matched to a gene: 4. Germline V gene data show CDR1 as SGHTA and CDR2 as FQGTGA. This CDR3 region has 14 residues.

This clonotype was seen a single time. The CDR3 loop reads CASSQTVGGELFF. CDR3 bases: TGTGCCAGCAGCCAGACAGTGGGCGGGGAGCTGTTTTTT. The chain employs TRBV3-1 and TRBJ2-2; D might be TRBD1 (5 bases). The CDR3 runs to 13 residues. V was cut by 3 bases and J by 7 bases, with 9 bases left in between. Germline V gives CDR1 LGHDT, CDR2 YNNKEL (reference sequence).

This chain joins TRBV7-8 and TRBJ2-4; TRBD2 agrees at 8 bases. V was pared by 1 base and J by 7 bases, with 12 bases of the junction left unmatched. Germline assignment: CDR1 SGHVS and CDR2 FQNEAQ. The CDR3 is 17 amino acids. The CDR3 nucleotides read TGTGCCAGCAGCTTAGGGGCTAGCGGGCCCCCATTGAACATTCAGTACTTC. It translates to CASSLGASGPPLNIQYF.

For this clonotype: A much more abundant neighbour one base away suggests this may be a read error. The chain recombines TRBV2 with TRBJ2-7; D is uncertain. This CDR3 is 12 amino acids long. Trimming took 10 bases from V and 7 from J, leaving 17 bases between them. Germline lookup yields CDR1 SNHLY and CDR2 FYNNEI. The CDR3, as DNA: TGTGCCATAACCAGGCTTTACAATGAGCAGTACTTC. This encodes CAITRLYNEQYF.